The 15 T cell receptor beta chains listed next were all sequenced from one sample in a study of blood T cell repertoires in COVID-19 (TCRdb year 2020). The library was generated by the immunoSEQ multiplex PCR assay. Drawn from immuneACCESS, this table holds only the in-frame rearrangements with V and J called that TCRdb kept. Clones are partly lost; checked studies trace under half to an unresolved V gene and leave the rest unexplained. In this sample the table shows some 150,000 clones, about 87% of which occur a single time. The top ten constitute 3% to 4.5% of the sample. The sequencing sample was made of peripheral blood. Every receptor here comes from a woman in her sixties who had recovered from COVID-19.

The V call is TRBV19, the J call TRBJ2-4; 8 nucleotides align to TRBD2. Germline CDR1 reads LNHDA; CDR2 reads SQIVND (reference sequence). After removal of 3 bases from V and 8 bases from J, the junction contained 9 bases not matched to a gene. The CDR3 runs 15 residues. The CDR3 bases are TGTGCCAGTAGTATCCGACTAGCGCGCAAGGACATTCAGTACTTC. Residues: CASSIRLARKDIQYF.

This clone was picked up one time. CDR3 in DNA: TGCGCCAGCAGCTTCCTCCCGACAGGCTTCTACGAGCAGTACTTC. Amino acids: CASSFLPTGFYEQYF. V gene TRBV5-1 combines with J gene TRBJ2-7; possibly TRBD1 for D (6 bases). The CDR3 runs 15 residues. Germline lookup yields CDR1 SGHRS and CDR2 YFSETQ. Trimming removed 2 bases at V and 3 bases at J, with 15 bases between. The complete variable domain, with remaining parts taken from reference TRBV5-1 and TRBJ2-7, reads KAGVTQTPRYLIKTRGQQVTLSCSPISGHRSVSWYQQTPGQGLQFLFEYFSETQRNKGNFPGRFSGRQFSNSRSEMNVSTLELGDSALYLCASSFLPTGFYEQYFGPGTRLTVT.

The chain employs TRBV5-1 and TRBJ1-4, with 9 bases fitting TRBD1. CDR3 size: 15 residues. The V segment lost 4 bases and the J segment 5 bases; nucleotides outside the gene matches: 6. CDR1 and CDR2 (germline): SGHRS, YFSETQ. The CDR3 bases are TGCGCCAGCAGCACCTCGACAGGGGGGAATGAAAAACTGTTTTTT. Amino acid sequence: CASSTSTGGNEKLFF.

The V gene is TRBV4-2, the J gene TRBJ2-3; 9 bases map to TRBD2. The germline gives CDR1 LGHNA, CDR2 YNFKEQ. With V trimmed by 5 bases and J by 2 bases, 5 bases remained unmatched. The CDR3 has 15 residues. CDR3 sequence: CASSSGLAATDTQYF. DNA for the CDR3: TGTGCCAGCAGCTCGGGACTAGCAGCCACAGATACGCAGTATTTT.

The chain links TRBV7-3 to TRBJ1-1; TRBD1 agrees at 8 bases. The CDR3 consists of 14 residues. V lost 4 bases and J lost 2; bases outside the gene matches: 3. Germline lookup yields CDR1 SGHTA and CDR2 FQGTGA. The CDR3 region is CASSSGQANTEAFF. The CDR3 DNA sequence: TGTGCCAGCAGCTCGGGACAGGCCAACACTGAAGCTTTCTTT.

V and J are TRBV5-1 and TRBJ2-1, with 8 bases lining up with TRBD1. V lost 4 bases to trimming and J lost 8 bases; unmatched junction nucleotides: 11. The CDR3 has 15 residues. Germline assignment: CDR1 SGHRS and CDR2 YFSETQ. The CDR3 bases are TGCGCCAGCAGCCCGGGGCAGGGGGCGATCCATGAGCAGTTCTTC. It codes for CASSPGQGAIHEQFF. Supplemented by reference TRBV5-1 and TRBJ2-1, the full variable domain reads KAGVTQTPRYLIKTRGQQVTLSCSPISGHRSVSWYQQTPGQGLQFLFEYFSETQRNKGNFPGRFSGRQFSNSRSEMNVSTLELGDSALYLCASSPGQGAIHEQFFGPGTRLTVL.

The count of this clone is one. The chain employs TRBV28 and TRBJ2-7, with D hard to call. Germline lookup yields CDR1 MDHEN and CDR2 SYDVKM. V was pared by 4 bases and J by 7 bases, with 11 bases between. CDR3 size: 12 residues. This CDR3 reads CASSSSGPEQYF. In nucleotides, the CDR3 is TGTGCCAGCAGTTCCTCGGGTCCAGAGCAGTACTTC.

The chain employs TRBV18 and TRBJ2-2; D is unresolved. This CDR3 is built from 14 residues. Germline values: CDR1 KGHSH, CDR2 LQKENI. V dropped 3 bases and J dropped 0 bases, with 5 bases sitting between them. DNA of the CDR3: TGTGCCAGCTCACCGTACACGAACACCGGGGAGCTGTTTTTT. It is translated as CASSPYTNTGELFF.

The chain combines TRBV27 with TRBJ1-1, with 9 bases matching TRBD1. The ends lost 6 bases at V and 4 bases at J; junction bases unmatched: 6. Germline values: CDR1 MNHEY, CDR2 SMNVEV (reference sequence). The CDR3 has 14 residues. CDR3 sequence reads: CASSLGQGVTEAFF. The CDR3 DNA follows: TGTGCCAGCAGCCTGGGACAGGGTGTCACTGAAGCTTTCTTT.

The rearrangement links TRBV4-1 to TRBJ1-6; no definite D call. CDR1 and CDR2 (germline): MGHRA, YSYEKL. Trimming took off 2 bases at V and 6 bases at J, with 14 bases between the two ends. The CDR3 spans 16 residues. The CDR3 sequence: CASSQILANLNSPLHF. The CDR3 region has the DNA TGCGCCAGCAGCCAAATTTTGGCAAACCTTAATTCACCCCTCCACTTT.

CDR3: CASSAQGRGQPQHF. DNA of the CDR3: TGTGCCAGCAGCGCACAGGGAAGGGGACAGCCCCAGCATTTT. V and J are TRBV9 and TRBJ1-5, with a weak D call TRBD1 (6 bases). The V and J ends lost 3 bases and 7 bases respectively, with 14 bases between them. The CDR3 is 14 amino acids. Germline CDR1 and CDR2: SGDLS and YYNGEE.

V gene TRBV5-1 combines with J gene TRBJ2-5, with unresolved D. Between the trimmed V and J ends, which lost 4 bases and 5 bases, there was a span of 15 bases. Per germline, CDR1 SGHRS and CDR2 YFSETQ. The CDR3 has 14 residues. The CDR3: CASSPDSLGETQYF. CDR3 bases: TGCGCCAGCAGCCCAGATTCCCTCGGGGAGACCCAGTACTTC.

This chain connects TRBV5-1 to TRBJ2-5; the match to TRBD1 covers 12 bases. The V gene end was trimmed by 3 bases and the J gene end by 4 bases; junction bases not matched to a gene: 10. There are 17 residues in the CDR3. The germline gives CDR1 SGHRS, CDR2 YFSETQ. CDR3 amino acids: CASSSGGTGGLVETQYF. The DNA of the CDR3 is TGCGCCAGCAGCTCCGGGGGGACAGGGGGCTTGGTAGAGACCCAGTACTTC.

CDR3 region: CATATTGGTYGYTF. Here the CDR3 DNA reads TGTGCCACCGCCACCACAGGGGGCACCTATGGCTACACCTTC. This sequence joins TRBV24-1 and TRBJ1-2; 9 nucleotides align to TRBD1. V lost 9 bases and J lost 4; bases outside the gene matches: 8. Germline V gene lookup returns CDR1 KGHDR and CDR2 SFDVKD. CDR3 size: 14 residues.

The chain uses TRBV5-4 and TRBJ2-7, with 8 bases that match TRBD2. This CDR3 region has 17 residues. J gave up 6 bases and V 4 bases, and 18 bases lay outside the gene matches. Germline V gives CDR1 SGHNT, CDR2 YYREEE (reference sequence). The CDR3 spells CASSLYGGGGGFREQYF. The CDR3 DNA reads TGTGCCAGCAGCCTTTACGGCGGGGGCGGGGGGTTTCGCGAGCAGTACTTC.